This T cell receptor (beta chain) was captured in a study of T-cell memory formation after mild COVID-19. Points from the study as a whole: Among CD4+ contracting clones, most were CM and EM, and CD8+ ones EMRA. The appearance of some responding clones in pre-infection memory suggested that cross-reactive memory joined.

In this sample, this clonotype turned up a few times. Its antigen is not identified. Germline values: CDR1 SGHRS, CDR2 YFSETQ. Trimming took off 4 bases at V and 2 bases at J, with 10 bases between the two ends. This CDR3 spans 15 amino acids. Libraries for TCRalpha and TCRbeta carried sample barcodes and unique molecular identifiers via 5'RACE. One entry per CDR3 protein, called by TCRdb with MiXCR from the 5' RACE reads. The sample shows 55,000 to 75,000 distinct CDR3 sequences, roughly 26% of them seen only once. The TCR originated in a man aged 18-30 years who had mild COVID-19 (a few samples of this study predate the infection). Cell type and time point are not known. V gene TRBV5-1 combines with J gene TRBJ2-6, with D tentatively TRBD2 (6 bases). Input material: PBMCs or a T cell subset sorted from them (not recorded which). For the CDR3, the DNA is TGCGCCAGCAGCCCCGGAGGGACTGGGGCCAACGTCCTGACTTTC. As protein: CASSPGGTGANVLTF.